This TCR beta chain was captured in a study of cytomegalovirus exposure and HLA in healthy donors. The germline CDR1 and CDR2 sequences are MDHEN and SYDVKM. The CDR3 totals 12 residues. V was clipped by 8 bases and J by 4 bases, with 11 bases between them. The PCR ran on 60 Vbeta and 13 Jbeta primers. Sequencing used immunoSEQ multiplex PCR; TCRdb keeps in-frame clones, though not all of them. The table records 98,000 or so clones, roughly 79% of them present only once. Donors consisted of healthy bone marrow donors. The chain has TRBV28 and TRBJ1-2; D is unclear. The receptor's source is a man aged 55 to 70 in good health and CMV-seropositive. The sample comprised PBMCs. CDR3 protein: CASSRTGYGYTF. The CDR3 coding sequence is TGTGCCAGCTCCCGAACCGGCTATGGCTACACCTTC.